Presented here are 12 T cell receptor beta chains from one specimen sequenced in a study of early T cells in non-severe SARS-CoV-2 infection. TCRdb fed the 5' RACE reads into MiXCR, producing one record per CDR3 protein. Among about 64,000 distinct CDR3 sequences listed, 4.9% were seen once. The sample comprised whole blood. All receptors derive from an adult who was a healthcare worker with PCR-confirmed SARS-CoV-2 infection or an uninfected control (not recorded which).

This clonotype was counted many times. This rearrangement joins TRBV29-1 to TRBJ1-6, with 10 bases matching TRBD1. After removal of 6 bases from V and 10 bases from J, the junction contained 9 bases not matched to a gene. Germline V gene sequence: CDR1 SQVTM, CDR2 ANQGSEA. This CDR3 is 14 amino acids long. The CDR3 is CSVTGTGEGSPLHF. DNA of the CDR3: TGCAGCGTGACCGGGACAGGGGAAGGGTCACCCCTCCACTTT.

This clonotype has a count of ten or more. The chain has TRBV6-1 and TRBJ2-3; 7 bases line up with TRBD1. The V segment lost 5 bases and the J segment 4 bases; nucleotides outside the gene matches: 6. The CDR3 totals 14 residues. Germline CDR1 reads MNHNS; CDR2 reads SASEGT. The CDR3 coding sequence is TGTGCCAGCAGTCAAACCGGGACAGCAGATACGCAGTATTTT. It is translated as CASSQTGTADTQYF.

This clonotype was picked up many times. The chain carries TRBV6-2 or TRBV6-3 and TRBJ2-5; possibly TRBD1 or TRBD2 for D (6 bases each). Germline CDR1 and CDR2: MNHEY and SVGEGT. Trimming cost V 5 bases and J 4 bases, with 17 bases left between them. The CDR3 has 15 residues. The CDR3 bases are TGTGCCAGCAGTCGATCCAGGGGAGGTGGAGAGACCCAGTACTTC. Amino acids: CASSRSRGGGETQYF.

The table lists this clonotype with many counts. The chain carries TRBV29-1 and TRBJ2-7; a weak D match, TRBD1 (6 bases). Trimming left V 4 bases short and J 4 bases short, with 11 bases between. This CDR3 region has 12 residues. Germline V gives CDR1 SQVTM, CDR2 ANQGSEA. The CDR3 is CSVGQVGYEQYF. CDR3 in DNA: TGCAGCGTTGGACAGGTGGGTTACGAGCAGTACTTC.

This clonotype was seen many times. The V call is TRBV12-3 or TRBV12-4, the J call TRBJ1-5, with D possibly being TRBD1 (6 bases). The V end was cut by 3 bases, the J end by 7 bases, with 10 bases between. The length of the CDR3 is 13 residues. Here the CDR3 reads CASSLSQGQPQHF. The CDR3 DNA sequence: TGTGCCAGCAGTTTGTCACAGGGACAGCCCCAGCATTTT.

The chain uses TRBV6-4 and TRBJ2-3; 7 bases line up with TRBD1. The length of the CDR3 is 14 residues. CDR1 and CDR2 (germline): MRHNA, SNTAGT. V was clipped by 4 bases and J by 6 bases; unmatched bases: 7. The CDR3: CASSVYRDSDTQYF. The CDR3 DNA reads TGTGCCAGCAGTGTATACAGGGACAGCGATACGCAGTATTTT.

Many counts were recorded for this clonotype. The chain links TRBV14 to TRBJ2-1, with 11 bases fitting TRBD1. The CDR3 extends over 17 amino acids. Germline V lookup: CDR1 SGHDN, CDR2 FVKESK. Germline trimming cut 4 bases from V and 1 base from J; bases unmatched to any gene: 6. The CDR3 bases are TGTGCCAGCAGCCCAGGGACAGGGGGACTTTCCTACAATGAGCAGTTCTTC. Its translation: CASSPGTGGLSYNEQFF.

This clonotype was seen many times. The rearrangement links TRBV5-1 to TRBJ1-4; 10 positions agree with TRBD1. The CDR3 covers 15 residues. Germline V gives CDR1 SGHRS, CDR2 YFSETQ. Trimming cost V 4 bases and J 10 bases; bases outside gene matches: 10. CDR3 amino acids: CASSAETGGEGKLFF. The CDR3 region has the DNA TGCGCCAGCAGCGCCGAGACAGGGGGCGAAGGAAAACTGTTTTTT.

The chain combines TRBV4-2 with TRBJ1-3; no clear D gene. This CDR3 is 15 amino acids long. Trimming took 6 bases from V and 0 from J, leaving 12 bases between them. Looked up from germline, CDR1 is LGHNA and CDR2 is YNFKEQ. As DNA, the CDR3 is TGTGCCAGCAGTCCTACACCGAGCTCTGGAAACACCATATATTTT. As protein: CASSPTPSSGNTIYF.

V usage is TRBV5-4 and J usage is TRBJ1-6, with D uncertain. Trimming took 6 bases from V and 4 from J, leaving 14 bases between them. The length of the CDR3 is 15 residues. Germline CDR1 SGHNT, CDR2 YYREEE (reference sequence). CDR3 sequence (DNA): TGTGCCAGCACCTCTACGGTGGGGTATAATTCACCCCTCCACTTT. Encoded protein: CASTSTVGYNSPLHF.

In this sample, this clonotype turned up many times. This chain uses TRBV7-9 with TRBJ2-1, with 12 bases identical to TRBD1. Germline V CDR1 and CDR2: SEHNR, FQNEAQ (reference sequence). This CDR3 spans 15 amino acids. The J segment lost 6 bases and the V segment lost 6 bases, leaving 6 bases of the junction unmatched. For the CDR3, the DNA is TGTGCCAGCAGGAGACCGGGACAGGGGGCCAATGAGCAGTTCTTC. Encoded protein: CASRRPGQGANEQFF.

This clonotype came up many times. This rearrangement joins TRBV5-8 to TRBJ2-1; D remains unclear. Germline assignment: CDR1 SGHTS and CDR2 YDEGEE. This CDR3 has 13 amino acids. V lost 7 bases and J lost 9, with 17 bases in between. The CDR3 protein is CASVDTREGEQFF. CDR3 DNA: TGTGCCAGCGTTGACACCCGTGAAGGTGAGCAGTTCTTC.